The subject of this entry is one T cell receptor beta chain. Antigen unknown. All TRB cDNA libraries came from 5' RACE performed with UMI labels. TCRdb re-called the 5' RACE reads; one entry per CDR3 protein, DNA not given. The sample data list about 150,000 distinct CDR3 sequences. CDR3 length equals 14 residues. Germline CDR1 is SEHNR and CDR2 is FQNEAQ (reference sequence). This entry belongs to a study of CXCR3-negative and CXCR3-positive naive CD8 T cells. Whole-study results and caveats: TRB CDR3s of CXCR3-positive naive cells were more hydrophobic than those of CXCR3-negative naive cells.

This chain uses TRBV7-9 with TRBJ2-7; the D gene TCRdb calls, TRBD1, cannot be checked with no DNA. The specimen sequenced was naive CXCR3+ CD8+ T cells from blood. The subset: CD45RO-CCR7+CD27+CD95- naive CD8+ T cells expressing CXCR3 (TNR3+). The sequence came from a human donor in good health. Some clones in this sample may be carry-over from other donors' samples. CDR3 sequence reads: CASSSGTAQYEQYF.